The clone carrying this T cell receptor beta chain has ten or more counts. Its target is unknown. V was trimmed by 0 bases and J by 0 bases, leaving 12 bases between them. The CDR3 contains 16 residues. Germline V gives CDR1 MGHRA, CDR2 YSYEKL. This entry is derived from a study of T-cell reconstitution after alpha-beta-depleted transplantation in children. TCRbeta library preparation incorporated unique molecular identifiers. TCRdb analysed the PCR reads with MiXCR anew, one entry per CDR3 protein. This table has 200,000 or so distinct CDR3 sequences, approximately 6.8% appearing once. Regarding the study as a whole: Fresh T-cell production supplied most of the T-cell counts and diversity seen one year after transplant.

This sequence was found in a girl under two years old with combined immunodeficiency, due to receive a stem cell transplant. This chain uses TRBV4-1 with TRBJ2-7, with D possibly TRBD2 on 7 matching bases. The source was PBMCs, collected before TCRalphabeta/CD19-depleted stem cell transplant. The CDR3: CASSQDGGASSYEQYF. Here the CDR3 DNA reads TGCGCCAGCAGCCAAGATGGGGGGGCTTCCTCCTACGAGCAGTACTTC.